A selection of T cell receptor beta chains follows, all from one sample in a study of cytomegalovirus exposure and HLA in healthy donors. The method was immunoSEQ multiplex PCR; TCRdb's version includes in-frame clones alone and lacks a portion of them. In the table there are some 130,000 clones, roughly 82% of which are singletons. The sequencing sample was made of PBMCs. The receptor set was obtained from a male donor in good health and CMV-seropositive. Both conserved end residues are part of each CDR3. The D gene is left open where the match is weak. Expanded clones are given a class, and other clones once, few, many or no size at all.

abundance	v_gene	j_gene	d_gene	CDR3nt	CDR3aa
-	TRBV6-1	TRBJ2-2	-	TGTGCCAGCAGTGACCCAGGGGCATATGGGGAGCTGTTTTTT	CASSDPGAYGELFF
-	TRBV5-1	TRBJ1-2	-	TGCGCCAGCAGCTCCGGGGTTACTGGGCTATATGGCTACACCTTC	CASSSGVTGLYGYTF
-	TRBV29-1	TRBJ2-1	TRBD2	TGCAGCGTTTCCTTTCGACTAGCGACATACAATGAGCAGTTCTTC	CSVSFRLATYNEQFF
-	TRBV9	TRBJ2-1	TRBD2	TGTGCCAGCAGCGTGACTAGCGTCGGTAGAGATGAGCAGTTCTTC	CASSVTSVGRDEQFF
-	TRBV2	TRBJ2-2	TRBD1	TGTGCCAGCTATAGTACTACAGGGGCTCCGGACGGGGAGCTGTTTTTT	CASYSTTGAPDGELFF
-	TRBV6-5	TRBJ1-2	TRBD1	TGTGCCAGCAGTCAAAGGACAGGGAACTATGGCTACACCTTC	CASSQRTGNYGYTF
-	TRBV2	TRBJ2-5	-	TGTGCCAGCAGGGATCCAGGGTCCCCCCAAGAGACCCAGTACTTC	CASRDPGSPQETQYF
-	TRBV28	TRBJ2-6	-	TGTGCCAGCAGTTTATCGAGAGGGTCTGGGGCCAACGTCCTGACTTTC	CASSLSRGSGANVLTF
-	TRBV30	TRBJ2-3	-	TGTGCCTGGAGTGTCGACTCCTTCGGAGATACGCAGTATTTT	CAWSVDSFGDTQYF
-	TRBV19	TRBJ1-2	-	TGTGCCAGTAGTACGCCCCCCCCAGGGTACTATGGCTACACCTTC	CASSTPPPGYYGYTF
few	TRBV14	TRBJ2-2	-	TGTGCCAGCCGCGGGGCCGGGGAGCTGTTTTTT	CASRGAGELFF
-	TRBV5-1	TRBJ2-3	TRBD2	TGCGCCAGCAGTAGAGCGGGAGACTGGGGGGATACGCAGTATTTT	CASSRAGDWGDTQYF
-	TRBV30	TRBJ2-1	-	TGTGCCTGGAGTGTAAAACTAGAGAGTGAGCAGTTCTTC	CAWSVKLESEQFF
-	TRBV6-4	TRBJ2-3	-	TGTGCCAGCAGTGACGGAGCGACTAGCACAGATACGCAGTATTTT	CASSDGATSTDTQYF
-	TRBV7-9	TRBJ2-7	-	TGTGCCAGCAGCTTAGGGGGCCACGAGCAGTACTTC	CASSLGGHEQYF
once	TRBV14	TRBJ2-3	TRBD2	TGTGCCAGCAGCCAAGGATCTAGCGGGAGCACAGATACGCAGTATTTT	CASSQGSSGSTDTQYF
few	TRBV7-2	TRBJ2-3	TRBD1	TGTGCCAGCAGCCCCGGGACAGTGACCACAGATACGCAGTATTTT	CASSPGTVTTDTQYF
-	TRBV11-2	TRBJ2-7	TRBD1	TGTGCCAGCAGTGACAGGGGTCTGCAGTACGAGCAGTACTTC	CASSDRGLQYEQYF
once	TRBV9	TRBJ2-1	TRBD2	TGTGCCAGCAGCACAAGGGGCGGGAGCTCCTACAATGAGCAGTTCTTC	CASSTRGGSSYNEQFF
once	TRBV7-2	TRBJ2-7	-	TGTGCCAGCAGCTTAGTTGCACAGCTCTACGAGCAGTACTTC	CASSLVAQLYEQYF
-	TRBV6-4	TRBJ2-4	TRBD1	TGTGCCAGCAGTGAAACAGACAGGGGCATTCAGTACTTC	CASSETDRGIQYF
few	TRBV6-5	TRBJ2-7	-	TGTGCCAGCAGCTGGCGGGTGGACTACGAGCAGTACTTC	CASSWRVDYEQYF
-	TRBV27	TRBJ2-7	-	TGTGCCAGCGGTTCGGTGAACTCCTACGAGCAGTACTTC	CASGSVNSYEQYF
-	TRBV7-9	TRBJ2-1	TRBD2	TGTGCCAGCAGCCTTACCCTAGCGGGAGGGCCGAGCGATGAGCAGTTCTTC	CASSLTLAGGPSDEQFF
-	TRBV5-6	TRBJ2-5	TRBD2	TGTGCCAGCAGCTTGGGTGCGGGAGTATCAGAGACCCAGTACTTC	CASSLGAGVSETQYF
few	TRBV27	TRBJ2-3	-	TGTGCCAGCAGTATCTATACCACAGATACGCAGTATTTT	CASSIYTTDTQYF
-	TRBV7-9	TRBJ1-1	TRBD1	TGTGCCAGCAGCGTACAGGGGTCTGAAGCTTTCTTT	CASSVQGSEAFF
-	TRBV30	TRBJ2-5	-	TGTGCCTGGGGCCCGGGACTTCCTGAGACCCAGTACTTC	CAWGPGLPETQYF
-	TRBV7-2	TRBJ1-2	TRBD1	TGTGCCAGCAGCTTAGGCTCCCGGGGGACAGGTGATAGCTACACCTTC	CASSLGSRGTGDSYTF
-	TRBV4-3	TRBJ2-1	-	TGCGCCAGCAGCCAAGAACGAGATGAGCAGTTCTTC	CASSQERDEQFF
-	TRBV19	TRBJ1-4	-	TGTGCCAGTAGCCCTTATGCAACTAATGAAAAACTGTTTTTT	CASSPYATNEKLFF
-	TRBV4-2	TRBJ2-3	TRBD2	TGTGCCAGCAGCCAAGATTGGACTAGCGGTAGAGATACGCAGTATTTT	CASSQDWTSGRDTQYF
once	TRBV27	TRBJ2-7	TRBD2	TGTGCCAGCAGTCTAGCGGGGAGCTCCTACGAGCAGTACTTC	CASSLAGSSYEQYF
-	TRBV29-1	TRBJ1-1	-	TGCAGCGTATGCAGGGGTTGGGACGACACTGAAGCTTTCTTT	CSVCRGWDDTEAFF
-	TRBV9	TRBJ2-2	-	TGTGCCAGCAGCACGACTTTTGGGACCGGGGAGCTGTTTTTT	CASSTTFGTGELFF
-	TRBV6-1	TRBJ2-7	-	TGTGCCAGCAGTGTTGACAGGACTTACGAGCAGTACTTC	CASSVDRTYEQYF
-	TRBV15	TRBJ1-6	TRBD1	TGTGCCACCAGGCAGGGGGCGGGTTGGAATAATTCACCCCTCCACTTT	CATRQGAGWNNSPLHF
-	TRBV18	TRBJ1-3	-	TGTGCCAGCTCGGAGGGCACCAATACTGGAAACACCATATATTTT	CASSEGTNTGNTIYF
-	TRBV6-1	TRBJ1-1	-	TGTGCCAGCAGTGAAATAAAGAACACTGAAGCTTTCTTT	CASSEIKNTEAFF
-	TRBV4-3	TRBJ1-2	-	TGCGCCAGCAGCCAAGATAGTGACAGATCCCCCCTTACTTATGGCTACACCTTC	CASSQDSDRSPLTYGYTF
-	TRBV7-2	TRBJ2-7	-	TGTGCCAGCAGCTTAATCGACAGACGCTTCTACGAGCAGTACTTC	CASSLIDRRFYEQYF
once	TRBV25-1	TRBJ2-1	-	TGTGCCAGTAGACACTCCTACAATGAGCAGTTCTTC	CASRHSYNEQFF
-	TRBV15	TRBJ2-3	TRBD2	TGTGCCACCAGCAGAGATCCCGGGACTAGCGGTAGGAAGGGAGATACGCAGTATTTT	CATSRDPGTSGRKGDTQYF
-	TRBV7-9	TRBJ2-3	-	TGTTCCAGCAGGGCCCCCACAGATACGCAGTATTTT	CSSRAPTDTQYF
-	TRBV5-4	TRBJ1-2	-	TGTGCCAGCAGCCCGAGGGCCGATTATGGCTACACCTTC	CASSPRADYGYTF
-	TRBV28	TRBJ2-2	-	TGTGCCAGCAGCCCTCACTCAGGGTTGGAGACCGGGGAGCTGTTTTTT	CASSPHSGLETGELFF
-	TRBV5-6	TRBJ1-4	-	TGTGCCAGCAGCTTGGGCCAGGGGCCCCCTTCTAATTTT	CASSLGQGPPSNF
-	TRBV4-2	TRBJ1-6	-	TGTGCCAGCAGCAACGGCCGAGGACCGGGGAATTCACCCCTCCACTTT	CASSNGRGPGNSPLHF
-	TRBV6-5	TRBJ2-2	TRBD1	TGTGCCAGCAGCCTCGACAGGGGGAACACCGGGGAGCTGTTTTTT	CASSLDRGNTGELFF
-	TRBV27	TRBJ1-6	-	TGTGCCTCCGGTGAGAGCTCCTATAATTCACCCCTCCACTTT	CASGESSYNSPLHF
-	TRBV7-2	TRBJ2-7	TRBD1	TGTGCCAGCAGCCCGGGCGGGGGACAGGGGTCCTACGAGCAGTACTTC	CASSPGGGQGSYEQYF
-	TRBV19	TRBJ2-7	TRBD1	TGTGCCAGTAGGCCCCGGGACAGAGCCTACGAGCAGTACTTC	CASRPRDRAYEQYF
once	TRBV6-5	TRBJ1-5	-	TGTGCCAGCACCACACTCTTGGGAGCTCAGCCCCAGCATTTT	CASTTLLGAQPQHF
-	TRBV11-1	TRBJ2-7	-	TGTGCCAGCAGCTTAGCTCCGGACAGAGCCTACGAGCAGTACTTC	CASSLAPDRAYEQYF
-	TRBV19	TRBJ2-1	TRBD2	TGTGCCAGTAGCGATGACGGACTAGCAGAGGGGGAGGAGCAGTTCTTC	CASSDDGLAEGEEQFF